The TCR beta chain under discussion was sequenced for a study of T cell repertoires in cytomegalovirus infection. Study details: Public signatures in TCR beta pointed to CMV infection and matching HLA type.

This clonotype came up a few times. Its cognate antigen is unknown. MiXCR, run by TCRdb on the reads, gives a single entry per CDR3 protein. The top ten hold about 13% of the sample, which has around 530,000 distinct CDR3 sequences, approximately 25% seen once. The CDR3 contains 16 residues. Per germline, CDR1 LNHDA and CDR2 SQIVND (reference sequence). The junction had 11 bases not matched to a gene; V was cut back by 6 bases and J by 2 bases. Study-wide results and limits: The ex vivo response was dominated by HLA-C-restricted CMV-specific TCR beta clonotypes. Based on cumulative public TCR beta family frequency, carriers of CMV plus the relevant HLA were identified.

The specimen sequenced was PBMCs. The clonotype was recovered from a human donor in good health (CMV status not recorded). Some clones in this sample may be carry-over from other donors' samples. This chain connects TRBV19 to TRBJ2-7; 9 bases match TRBD1. The CDR3 is CASRNSGTGLAYEQYF. CDR3 bases: TGTGCCAGTAGAAATTCCGGGACAGGGTTGGCCTACGAGCAGTACTTC.